Below, 18 T cell receptor beta chains from the same sample are listed, as sequenced in a study of cytomegalovirus exposure and HLA in healthy donors. PCR amplification relied on 60 Vbeta primers (plus 13 Jbeta primers). Assay: immunoSEQ multiplex PCR; the TCRdb copy retains only in-frame clones and omits some. There are approximately 170,000 clones in the sample; approximately 80% occur only once, and 0.95% to 1.5% lies in the top ten. Sequencing was performed on PBMCs. The receptors were sampled from a boy aged 2-15 years in good health and CMV-seronegative.

The CDR3 region is CASRDQTGEQYF. The CDR3 DNA is TGTGCCAGCAGGGATCAAACAGGAGAGCAGTACTTC. The V and J genes are TRBV6-1 and TRBJ2-5; maybe TRBD1 (5 bases). This CDR3 has 12 amino acids. Trimming took off 6 bases at V and 11 bases at J, with 16 bases between the two ends. The germline gives CDR1 MNHNS, CDR2 SASEGT.

The chain is built from TRBV9 and TRBJ2-1, with D tentatively TRBD2 (5 bases). Per the germline V gene, CDR1 is SGDLS and CDR2 is YYNGEE. This CDR3 region has 15 residues. Trimming took 0 bases from V and 2 from J, leaving 9 bases between them. The CDR3 spells CASSVVGVAYNEQFF. CDR3 sequence (DNA): TGTGCCAGCAGCGTAGTCGGGGTGGCCTACAATGAGCAGTTCTTC.

The chain links TRBV5-4 to TRBJ2-1, with 14 nucleotides matching TRBD2. The germline gives CDR1 SGHNT, CDR2 YYREEE (reference sequence). The CDR3 covers 16 residues. V dropped 4 bases and J dropped 1; count of bases not matched to a gene: 1. The CDR3 DNA sequence: TGTGCCAGCAGCCGACTAGCGGGAGGGTCCTACAATGAGCAGTTCTTC. Protein product: CASSRLAGGSYNEQFF.

This CDR3 reads CATGGGYEQYF. The CDR3 DNA follows: TGTGCCACTGGGGGGGGCTACGAGCAGTACTTC. The rearrangement joins TRBV25-1 to TRBJ2-7; 7 bases align to TRBD2. Germline trimming cut 10 bases from V and 3 bases from J; bases unmatched to any gene: 3. Germline CDR1 is MGHDK and CDR2 is SYGVNS. This CDR3 has 11 amino acids.

This chain joins TRBV29-1 and TRBJ1-3, with 7 bases identical to TRBD1. Germline lookup yields CDR1 SQVTM and CDR2 ANQGSEA. The CDR3 extends over 14 amino acids. Trimming took 6 bases from V and 0 from J; bases not matched to a gene: 5. The CDR3 loop is CSVVRQGSGNTIYF. The CDR3 DNA is TGCAGCGTGGTACGACAGGGCTCTGGAAACACCATATATTTT.

The chain links TRBV28 to TRBJ1-2; D gene uncertain. The CDR3 loop spans 14 amino acids. From germline, CDR1 is MDHEN and CDR2 SYDVKM. Trimming stripped 4 bases from V and 0 bases from J, with 9 bases between. Here the CDR3 reads CASSYSGSNYGYTF. CDR3 nucleotides: TGTGCCAGCAGTTACTCCGGTTCTAACTATGGCTACACCTTC.

This clone was recorded once. This chain joins TRBV4-3 and TRBJ2-4, with 9 bases fitting TRBD1. Losses at the gene ends were 2 bases for V and 0 bases for J; bases not matched to a gene: 8. Germline assignment: CDR1 LGHNA and CDR2 YSLEER. This CDR3 comprises 18 residues. The CDR3 nucleotides are TGCGCCAGCAGCCAACGGACAGGGGTAGTTGGAGCCAAAAACATTCAGTACTTC. Its translation is CASSQRTGVVGAKNIQYF.

The CDR3 is CASSFQGGNTGELFF. The CDR3 nucleotides are TGTGCCAGCAGTTTCCAAGGGGGGAACACCGGGGAGCTGTTTTTT. The genes are TRBV6-5 and TRBJ2-2; possible D gene TRBD1, 6 bases. The CDR3 is 15 amino acids. Germline V gene sequence: CDR1 MNHEY, CDR2 SVGAGI. V was trimmed by 4 bases and J by 1 base, leaving 10 bases between them.

The chain is built from TRBV6-6 and TRBJ2-1; D may be TRBD2 (5 bases). Germline lookup yields CDR1 MNHNY and CDR2 SVGAGI (reference sequence). This CDR3 comprises 16 residues. The ends were cut back, 8 bases at V and 0 bases at J, with 17 bases in the middle. The CDR3 loop reads CASGGLSTHSYNEQFF. The CDR3 bases are TGTGCCAGCGGTGGACTCTCAACCCACTCCTACAATGAGCAGTTCTTC.

This chain joins TRBV9 and TRBJ2-1, with D perhaps TRBD2 (6 bases). The CDR3 consists of 18 residues. Trimming stripped 0 bases from V and 4 bases from J, with 20 bases between. In germline, CDR1 is SGDLS, CDR2 YYNGEE. The CDR3 is CASSVARSGPPWYNEQFF. As DNA, the CDR3 is TGTGCCAGCAGCGTAGCTCGGAGCGGGCCACCTTGGTACAATGAGCAGTTCTTC. The full variable domain, completed using reference TRBV9 and TRBJ2-1, is DSGVTQTPKHLITATGQRVTLRCSPRSGDLSVYWYQQSLDQGLQFLIQYYNGEERAKGNILERFSAQQFPDLHSELNLSSLELGDSALYFCASSVARSGPPWYNEQFFGPGTRLTVL.

On this clone itself: Relative to the germline gene, one junction end is altered; a read error may explain this. This chain connects TRBV7-7 to TRBJ2-1; TRBD2 matches at 7 bases. This CDR3 spans 15 amino acids. CDR1 is SSHAT, CDR2 FNYEAQ, per germline (reference sequence). DNA of the CDR3: TGTGCTAGCAGCTTAGCACCGGCGGGAGTCAATGAGCAGTTCTTC. Residues: CASSLAPAGVNEQFF.

V and J are TRBV7-8 and TRBJ2-2, with D possibly being TRBD1 (7 bases). This CDR3 contains 17 residues. Trimming stripped 4 bases from V and 5 bases from J, with 20 bases between. Germline-derived CDR1 and CDR2 are SGHVS and FQNEAQ. The CDR3 DNA reads TGTGCCAGCAGCTCCTGGGACAGACTAGGGAGAACCGGGGAGCTGTTTTTT. This translates into CASSSWDRLGRTGELFF.

This clone was seen only a few times. The V and J genes are TRBV19 and TRBJ1-4, with D perhaps matching TRBD1 (5 bases). CDR3 length: 17 residues. The germline gives CDR1 LNHDA, CDR2 SQIVND (reference sequence). The germline V and J ends were trimmed by 3 bases and 0 bases, with 14 bases remaining between them. CDR3 coding DNA: TGTGCCAGTAGTATTTGGAGGGGAGATGCAACTAATGAAAAACTGTTTTTT. Protein product: CASSIWRGDATNEKLFF.

The rearrangement joins TRBV28 to TRBJ2-7; D gene unclear. V was pared by 8 bases and J by 3 bases, with 8 bases between. Germline assignment: CDR1 MDHEN and CDR2 SYDVKM. The CDR3 is made up of 11 amino acids. CDR3 protein: CASGQDYEQYV. For the CDR3, the DNA is TGTGCCAGCGGTCAAGACTACGAGCAGTACGTC.

The chain carries TRBV30 and TRBJ1-4; D is perhaps TRBD1 (5 bases). Trimming took 5 bases from V and 0 from J, leaving 7 bases between them. Germline loops: CDR1 GTSNPN, CDR2 SVGIG (reference sequence). CDR3 length equals 13 residues. The DNA for the CDR3 is TGTGCCTGGGGGGGGGCAACTAATGAAAAACTGTTTTTT. Translated, it gives CAWGGATNEKLFF.

The rearrangement joins TRBV4-3 to TRBJ2-6, with D hard to call. V was trimmed by 4 bases and J by 0 bases, leaving 4 bases between them. Germline V gene data show CDR1 as LGHNA and CDR2 as YSLEER. This CDR3 has 14 residues. CDR3 amino acids: CASSPSSGANVLTF. The CDR3 DNA reads TGCGCCAGCAGCCCTAGCTCTGGGGCCAACGTCCTGACTTTC.

This chain links TRBV4-1 with TRBJ2-1; 11 nucleotides agree with TRBD2. CDR1 and CDR2 (germline): MGHRA, YSYEKL. V lost 3 bases to trimming and J lost 7 bases; unmatched junction nucleotides: 11. CDR3 length equals 17 residues. This CDR3 reads CASSHPPPSGRWNEQFF. CDR3 nucleotides: TGCGCCAGCAGCCACCCCCCCCCTAGCGGGAGGTGGAATGAGCAGTTCTTC.

This clone was found a few times. This rearrangement joins TRBV12-5 to TRBJ1-2; a weak D match, TRBD1 (6 bases). V dropped 2 bases and J dropped 1 base, with 8 bases sitting between them. CDR3 length: 14 amino acids. Germline loops: CDR1 LGHNT, CDR2 FRNRAP. In nucleotides, the CDR3 is TGTGCTAGTGGTTTGACAGGGTTTAACTATGGCTACACCTTC. This sequence encodes CASGLTGFNYGYTF.